Shown below are 3 T cell receptor beta chains from a single sample sequenced in a study of T cells after yellow fever vaccination. TCRdb called the 5' RACE reads again in MiXCR, with one record for every CDR3 protein. The sample contains 250,000 or so distinct CDR3 sequences, around 6.7% of which appear only once. Here the sequenced sample was CD4+ T cells sorted from PBMCs, taken on the day of the yellow fever booster vaccination. These receptors all come from a man aged 30 to 39 who received the YFV17D yellow fever vaccine.

This clonotype was observed at least ten times. The genes are TRBV24-1 and TRBJ2-1; unclear D gene. The CDR3 extends over 14 amino acids. CDR1 KGHDR and CDR2 SFDVKD come from the germline V gene. V lost 4 bases and J 6 bases, leaving 12 bases between the germline ends. The CDR3 reads CATSDSLASNEQFF. The CDR3 coding sequence is TGTGCCACCAGTGACTCCCTCGCAAGCAATGAGCAGTTCTTC.

This clonotype was counted only a few times. This chain joins TRBV23-1 and TRBJ2-7; tentative D call: TRBD2 (6 bases). TRBV23-1 is an open reading frame, and its role is uncertain. This CDR3 is 13 amino acids long. The V gene lost 8 bases and the J gene lost 3 bases, with 14 bases spanning the gap. In nucleotides, the CDR3 is TGCGCCAGCCGGAGCCCGGGGGTCTACGAGCAGTACTTC. Translated, it gives CASRSPGVYEQYF.

The V call is TRBV7-9, the J call TRBJ1-1, with 8 bases aligning to TRBD1. Unmatched junction bases numbered 5, after V lost 5 bases and J lost 6 bases. Germline CDR1 is SEHNR and CDR2 is FQNEAQ (reference sequence). The CDR3 extends over 13 amino acids. The CDR3, as DNA: TGTGCCAGCAGCACCATGACAGGGGCTGAAGCTTTCTTT. Amino acids: CASSTMTGAEAFF.